These 24 T cell receptor beta chains were sequenced from one sample in a study of T cells after posttransplantation cyclophosphamide. The repertoire was sequenced with immunoSEQ multiplex PCR; TCRdb's copy has only in-frame clones and lacks some. The sample lists tens of thousands of clones, about 76% occurring once. The sequencing input was memory CD4+ T cells sorted from PBMCs. All receptors derive from a woman aged 60-70 years in good health, CMV-negative, and a related stem cell transplant donor.

This clone was detected a few times. V gene TRBV6-6 combines with J gene TRBJ2-3; possible D gene TRBD2, 5 bases. V was clipped by 11 bases and J by 0 bases, with 12 bases between them. Germline V lookup: CDR1 MNHNY, CDR2 SVGAGI (reference sequence). The CDR3 loop spans 13 amino acids. This chain's CDR3 is CAGRVASTDTQYF. The CDR3 bases are TGTGCCGGGAGAGTTGCTAGCACAGATACGCAGTATTTT.

V is TRBV19 and J is TRBJ2-1; D gene unclear. The CDR3 covers 14 residues. Germline V gene sequence: CDR1 LNHDA, CDR2 SQIVND (reference sequence). Trimming shortened V by 3 bases and J by 5 bases, and 11 bases separated the two germline ends. This CDR3 is CASSMRNADNEQFF. CDR3 sequence (DNA): TGTGCCAGTAGTATGAGAAATGCGGACAATGAGCAGTTCTTC.

V is TRBV6-6 and J is TRBJ2-5; D perhaps matches TRBD2 (5 bases). The J call is uncertain, as TRBJ2-7 better fits the DNA end. Per the germline V gene, CDR1 is MNHNY and CDR2 is SVGAGI (reference sequence). The CDR3 loop spans 12 amino acids. CDR3 DNA: TGTGCCAGCAGTGAGGGTTCCTACGAGCAGTACTTC. Amino acid sequence: CASSEGSYEQYF.

The gene calls are TRBV19 and TRBJ1-5, with TRBD1 matching 7 bases. The CDR3 consists of 16 residues. Per germline, CDR1 LNHDA and CDR2 SQIVND (reference sequence). The ends lost 4 bases at V and 2 bases at J; junction bases unmatched: 8. The CDR3 region is CASSTGRGQRNQPQHF. As DNA, the CDR3 is TGTGCCAGTAGTACCGGACGGGGACAGCGCAATCAGCCCCAGCATTTT.

V is TRBV4-2 and J is TRBJ1-2, with TRBD1 matching over 8 bases. Germline values: CDR1 LGHNA, CDR2 YNFKEQ. The CDR3 consists of 16 residues. The V and J ends lost 1 base and 7 bases, in that order; junction bases with no gene match: 11. CDR3 amino acids: CASSQAGTGPASGYTF. In DNA form, the CDR3 reads TGTGCCAGCAGCCAAGCCGGGACAGGCCCAGCCAGTGGCTACACCTTC.

The chain is built from TRBV28 and TRBJ2-7; D unclear. CDR3 size: 11 residues. Germline loops: CDR1 MDHEN, CDR2 SYDVKM. V lost 2 bases and J 6 bases, leaving 5 bases between the germline ends. CDR3 sequence reads: CASSLRAEQYF. The CDR3 DNA reads as TGTGCCAGCAGTTTACGAGCCGAGCAGTACTTC.

The chain is built from TRBV7-2 and TRBJ2-7; possible D gene TRBD2, 6 bases. V was shortened by 1 base and J by 0 bases, with 13 bases between the two germline ends. CDR3 length: 16 amino acids. In germline, CDR1 is SGHTA, CDR2 FQGNSA. CDR3 sequence: CASSLVGGLSSYEQYF. The CDR3 bases are TGTGCCAGCAGCTTAGTTGGGGGGTTAAGCTCCTACGAGCAGTACTTC.

This sequence joins TRBV7-9 and TRBJ2-7; maybe TRBD1 (5 bases). CDR3 length: 14 amino acids. V lost 5 bases and J lost 3, with 14 bases in between. Germline assignment: CDR1 SEHNR and CDR2 FQNEAQ (reference sequence). The CDR3 loop is CASSPLDNNYEQYF. CDR3 coding DNA: TGTGCCAGCAGCCCCCTGGACAATAACTACGAGCAGTACTTC.

This clone was observed a single time. The chain has TRBV19 and TRBJ1-5; D might be TRBD1 (5 bases). CDR3 length: 16 amino acids. The V end lost 4 bases, the J end lost 4 bases, and 17 bases lay between the germline ends. Germline lookup yields CDR1 LNHDA and CDR2 SQIVND (reference sequence). The CDR3 bases are TGTGCCAGTAGTAAGGGCCAGGGCCTAGCGAATCAGCCCCAGCATTTT. Translating it yields CASSKGQGLANQPQHF.

The chain is built from TRBV5-1 and TRBJ2-7; TRBD1 matches 7 bases. The CDR3 sequence is 15 residues long. The V segment lost 4 bases and the J segment 2 bases; nucleotides outside the gene matches: 9. Germline CDR1 and CDR2: SGHRS and YFSETQ. The CDR3 sequence is CASSPATGKAYEQYF. DNA for the CDR3: TGCGCCAGCAGCCCTGCGACAGGGAAAGCCTACGAGCAGTACTTC. Full variable domain (outside the CDR3, taken from reference TRBV5-1 and TRBJ2-7): KAGVTQTPRYLIKTRGQQVTLSCSPISGHRSVSWYQQTPGQGLQFLFEYFSETQRNKGNFPGRFSGRQFSNSRSEMNVSTLELGDSALYLCASSPATGKAYEQYFGPGTRLTVT.

This clone has more than one count but fewer than ten. This CDR3 reads CASSEGRGRNQPQHF. In DNA form, the CDR3 reads TGTGCCAGCAGCGAGGGGAGGGGGAGAAATCAGCCCCAGCATTTT. This chain uses TRBV7-2 with TRBJ1-5, with TRBD1 as a possible D gene (6 bases). The V end lost 5 bases, the J end lost 4 bases, and 15 bases lay between the germline ends. Germline V gene sequence: CDR1 SGHTA, CDR2 FQGNSA. The CDR3 consists of 15 residues.

The chain couples TRBV5-1 to TRBJ1-1, with D tentatively TRBD1 (6 bases). V shed 0 bases and J shed 5 bases, with 11 bases lying between them. From germline, CDR1 is SGHRS and CDR2 YFSETQ. CDR3 length: 14 amino acids. The CDR3 nucleotides are TGCGCCAGCAGCTTGGTAGGGGGGGGGACTGAAGCTTTCTTT. The encoded protein is CASSLVGGGTEAFF.

The chain links TRBV6-5 to TRBJ1-2; TRBD1 aligns across 7 bases. V trimming: 6 bases; J trimming: 7 bases; junction bases outside the gene matches: 11. The CDR3 spans 14 residues. Germline V CDR1 and CDR2: MNHEY, SVGAGI. Here the CDR3 reads CASSSGTALGGYTF. The CDR3 DNA follows: TGTGCCAGCAGCTCCGGGACAGCCTTAGGTGGCTACACCTTC.

The CDR3 DNA is TGTGCCAGCAGCTTGGAACTCACCGGGGAGCTGTTTTTT. It encodes CASSLELTGELFF. This rearrangement joins TRBV5-5 to TRBJ2-2, with no clear D. The CDR3 is 13 residues long. V gave up 0 bases and J gave up 4 bases, with 4 bases separating them. Germline CDR1 SGHKS, CDR2 YYEKEE (reference sequence).

The chain combines TRBV19 with TRBJ2-2; D remains unclear. Germline V gives CDR1 LNHDA, CDR2 SQIVND (reference sequence). V dropped 5 bases and J dropped 5 bases, with 15 bases sitting between them. The CDR3 covers 15 residues. In DNA, the CDR3 is TGTGCCAGTAGTTTGGGCCATCTTATAACCGGGGAGCTGTTTTTT. Protein sequence: CASSLGHLITGELFF.

The chain recombines TRBV7-2 with TRBJ2-2, with a possible D match to TRBD1 (6 bases). Trimming removed 5 bases from V and 8 bases from J, with 9 bases in between. CDR3 length equals 12 residues. Germline CDR1 and CDR2: SGHTA and FQGNSA. CDR3 nucleotides: TGTGCCAGCAGCATTGGACAGGGGGAGCTGTTTTTT. It codes for CASSIGQGELFF.

The chain links TRBV2 to TRBJ2-5; TRBD2 aligns across 9 bases. The CDR3 covers 16 residues. The junction had 11 bases not matched to a gene; V was cut back by 2 bases and J by 7 bases. Germline CDR1 reads SNHLY; CDR2 reads FYNNEI. DNA of the CDR3: TGTGCCAGCAGTGAACAGGGGACTAGCCCAGGGGGGACCCAGTACTTC. The encoded protein is CASSEQGTSPGGTQYF.

This clone appeared a few times. The V call is TRBV19, the J call TRBJ2-5; 10 nucleotides align to TRBD2. Trimming took 8 bases from V and 1 from J; bases not matched to a gene: 7. This CDR3 region has 15 residues. From germline, CDR1 is LNHDA and CDR2 SQIVND (reference sequence). The CDR3 reads CASASSGGLQETQYF. CDR3 sequence (DNA): TGTGCCAGTGCCTCTAGCGGGGGCCTCCAAGAGACCCAGTACTTC.

The chain links TRBV9 to TRBJ2-7, with 9 bases that match TRBD2. The CDR3 totals 16 residues. J gave up 6 bases and V 5 bases, and 15 bases lay outside the gene matches. Germline V CDR1 and CDR2: SGDLS, YYNGEE. CDR3 DNA: TGTGCCAGCAGTGCGGGGGTCGGAGCGGGAGGTGGCGAGCAGTACTTC. Translating it yields CASSAGVGAGGGEQYF.

The chain has TRBV5-1 and TRBJ2-1; no firm D call. The CDR3 runs 13 residues. Germline assignment: CDR1 SGHRS and CDR2 YFSETQ. V lost 5 bases to trimming and J lost 4 bases, with 10 bases between them. CDR3 loop: CASRQDKYNEQFF. The CDR3 DNA reads as TGCGCCAGCAGACAAGACAAATACAATGAGCAGTTCTTC.

The rearrangement joins TRBV7-2 to TRBJ2-1; TRBD2 agrees at 12 bases. The CDR3 is 16 amino acids. V lost 4 bases to trimming and J lost 6 bases; unmatched junction nucleotides: 7. Germline V gene lookup returns CDR1 SGHTA and CDR2 FQGNSA. CDR3 sequence reads: CASSSLLAGGSNEQFF. The DNA of the CDR3 is TGTGCCAGCAGCTCGTTACTAGCGGGGGGCTCCAATGAGCAGTTCTTC.

This chain uses TRBV6-5 with TRBJ1-2; TRBD1 agrees at 7 bases. Germline trimming cut 0 bases from V and 4 bases from J; bases unmatched to any gene: 8. The CDR3 spans 16 residues. From germline, CDR1 is MNHEY and CDR2 SVGAGI. The CDR3 DNA is TGTGCCAGCAGTTACTCCGGGACAGCTATTTCCTATGGCTACACCTTC. Translating gives CASSYSGTAISYGYTF.

This chain joins TRBV27 and TRBJ2-3; 10 bases are shared with TRBD2. Germline V gene sequence: CDR1 MNHEY, CDR2 SMNVEV (reference sequence). CDR3 length equals 17 residues. With 4 bases clipped from V and 1 base from J, the junction kept 8 bases outside the gene matches. For the CDR3, the DNA is TGTGCCAGCAGTTCCCTAGCGGGGGATACCGGCACAGATACGCAGTATTTT. It codes for CASSSLAGDTGTDTQYF.

The rearrangement links TRBV18 to TRBJ2-4, with 8 bases fitting TRBD2. This CDR3 has 14 residues. With V trimmed by 2 bases and J by 9 bases, 6 bases remained unmatched. In germline, CDR1 is KGHSH, CDR2 LQKENI. The CDR3 DNA reads as TGTGCCAGCTCACCAATACGGGAGGGGGGCATTCAGTACTTC. It codes for CASSPIREGGIQYF.